These 14 T cell receptor beta chains share one sample of origin, sequenced in a study of shared clonotypes between healthy human individuals. Assay: immunoSEQ multiplex PCR; the TCRdb copy retains only in-frame clones and omits some. The table shows about 2.4 million clones, with roughly 92% occurring only once. The material sequenced was naive CD4+ T cells sorted from blood. Subset reported: CD45RA+ positively selected. Every receptor here comes from a young man in good health.

The chain's CDR3 is CAISESRLAGVQETQYF. DNA for the CDR3: TGTGCCATCAGTGAATCCCGACTAGCGGGGGTCCAAGAGACCCAGTACTTC. The chain employs TRBV10-3 and TRBJ2-5, with TRBD2 matching 12 bases. V lost 3 bases, J lost 1 base, and 6 bases stayed unmatched. This CDR3 is built from 17 residues. The germline CDR1 and CDR2 sequences are ENHRY and SYGVKD.

The rearrangement uses TRBV29-1 and TRBJ2-2; 10 bases agree with TRBD1. V lost 3 bases to trimming and J lost 7 bases; unmatched junction nucleotides: 2. Germline CDR1 reads SQVTM; CDR2 reads ANQGSEA. CDR3 length equals 13 residues. CDR3: CSVETGGIGELFF. The DNA for the CDR3 is TGCAGCGTTGAGACAGGGGGCATCGGGGAGCTGTTTTTT.

This chain links TRBV6-1 with TRBJ2-5, with D possibly called TRBD1 or TRBD2 (5 bases each). The length of the CDR3 is 14 residues. The V gene's germline CDR1 is MNHNS and CDR2 SASEGT. The V gene lost 2 bases and the J gene lost 7 bases, with 14 bases spanning the gap. Here the CDR3 reads CASSESGASGTQYF. The DNA of the CDR3 is TGTGCCAGCAGTGAATCCGGGGCTAGTGGGACCCAGTACTTC.

This clone has a handful of counts. As DNA, the CDR3 is TGTGCCAGCTCACGGGAAAGCTCTGGAAACACCATATATTTT. Amino acid sequence: CASSRESSGNTIYF. The chain combines TRBV18 with TRBJ1-3, with D hard to call. V dropped 4 bases and J dropped 0 bases, with 7 bases sitting between them. Germline V gives CDR1 KGHSH, CDR2 LQKENI. The CDR3 is 14 amino acids.

This sequence joins TRBV7-8 and TRBJ1-2; D remains unclear. There are 16 residues in the CDR3. Looked up from germline, CDR1 is SGHVS and CDR2 is FQNEAQ. Trimming took 1 base from V and 7 from J, leaving 19 bases between them. This CDR3 reads CASSLEEVRRIGGYTF. In nucleotides, the CDR3 is TGTGCCAGCAGCTTAGAAGAAGTTCGCAGAATAGGTGGCTACACCTTC.

Here the CDR3 reads CASSSTSGGGPLAKNIQYF. The CDR3 nucleotides are TGTGCCAGCAGCTCTACTAGCGGGGGGGGTCCACTAGCCAAAAACATTCAGTACTTC. The chain carries TRBV7-8 and TRBJ2-4; TRBD2 matches 13 bases. Germline V CDR1 and CDR2: SGHVS, FQNEAQ. This CDR3 has 19 amino acids. The ends lost 4 bases at V and 0 bases at J; junction bases unmatched: 9.

As regards this clone: The sample carries other DNA sequences with the same CDR3. This chain uses TRBV5-4 with TRBJ1-3; no reliable D call. Germline V gene lookup returns CDR1 SGHNT and CDR2 YYREEE (reference sequence). Trimming took 0 bases from V and 1 from J, leaving 8 bases between them. This CDR3 comprises 15 residues. The CDR3 here is CASSLVGASGNTIYF. CDR3 nucleotides: TGTGCCAGCAGCTTGGTAGGCGCGTCTGGAAACACCATATATTTT.

The V call is TRBV6-1, the J call TRBJ2-3; no reliable D call. Trimming pared 0 bases from V and 2 bases from J, leaving 6 bases between. Germline CDR1 MNHNS, CDR2 SASEGT. CDR3 length: 14 residues. Here the CDR3 reads CASSEALVTDTQYF. CDR3 nucleotides: TGTGCCAGCAGTGAAGCGCTAGTCACAGATACGCAGTATTTT.

This clone was observed a handful of times. The J gene is TRBJ1-6, the V gene TRBV19; the match to TRBD1 covers 7 bases. The ends lost 6 bases at V and 8 bases at J; junction bases unmatched: 7. The CDR3 totals 14 residues. The germline V gene encodes CDR1 LNHDA and CDR2 SQIVND (reference sequence). In DNA form, the CDR3 reads TGTGCCAGTAGCTTACAGGGGACCGATTCACCCCTCCACTTT. This translates into CASSLQGTDSPLHF.

This chain uses TRBV28 with TRBJ2-7, with 7 bases identical to TRBD1. Germline V lookup: CDR1 MDHEN, CDR2 SYDVKM. The CDR3 contains 15 residues. V gave up 3 bases and J gave up 0 bases; unmatched junction bases: 5. CDR3 bases: TGTGCCAGCAGTTTTCGACAGGGTAGCTCCTACGAGCAGTACTTC. It translates to CASSFRQGSSYEQYF.

This chain links TRBV7-9 with TRBJ2-2; D is possibly TRBD2 (6 bases). Trimming removed 5 bases at V and 6 bases at J, with 13 bases between. In germline, CDR1 is SEHNR, CDR2 FQNEAQ (reference sequence). This CDR3 is built from 14 residues. The CDR3 protein is CASSRDSQSGELFF. As DNA, the CDR3 is TGTGCCAGCAGCCGGGACTCGCAGTCCGGGGAGCTGTTTTTT.

The genes are TRBV7-9 and TRBJ2-3, with 10 bases matching TRBD2. Germline CDR1 is SEHNR and CDR2 is FQNEAQ (reference sequence). CDR3 size: 13 residues. V dropped 7 bases and J dropped 6; count of bases not matched to a gene: 4. The CDR3 spells CASIHSGRDTQYF. DNA of the CDR3: TGTGCCAGCATCCATAGCGGGAGGGATACGCAGTATTTT.

This clone has only one observation. V gene TRBV18 combines with J gene TRBJ1-1; D possibly corresponds to TRBD1 (5 bases). V lost 6 bases and J lost 2, with 13 bases in between. Germline V gene data show CDR1 as KGHSH and CDR2 as LQKENI. The CDR3 is made up of 14 amino acids. The CDR3 sequence: CASSPTAENTEAFF. CDR3 nucleotide sequence: TGTGCCAGCTCTCCGACAGCGGAAAACACTGAAGCTTTCTTT.

The chain couples TRBV5-6 to TRBJ2-4, with 7 bases fitting TRBD1. The ends lost 1 base at V and 12 bases at J; junction bases unmatched: 4. There are 12 residues in the CDR3. CDR1 and CDR2 (germline): SGHDT, YYEEEE. CDR3 DNA sequence: TGTGCCAGCAGCTTGAATGGACAGGCTCAGTACTTC. It specifies CASSLNGQAQYF.